Below, 25 T cell receptor beta chains from the same sample are listed, as sequenced in a study of T cell repertoires in cytomegalovirus infection. TCRdb independently ran MiXCR on the reads; one entry per CDR3 protein. This sample has about 830,000 distinct CDR3 sequences; 30% to 35% occur once, and the top ten carry roughly 12%. Their antigens are not known. Sample: cultured CD8+ T cells from PBMCs, taken from culture after CMV antigen stimulation. All receptors come from a human donor in good health (CMV status not recorded). Some clones in this sample may be carry-over from other donors' samples.

This chain joins TRBV6-6 and TRBJ2-7, with D maybe TRBD1 (6 bases). The V end was cut by 5 bases, the J end by 0 bases, with 17 bases between. This CDR3 has 16 residues. Germline V gene data show CDR1 as MNHNY and CDR2 as SVGAGI (reference sequence). The CDR3 here is CASSAPQGPSSYEQYV. The CDR3 bases are TGTGCCAGCAGTGCACCACAGGGCCCAAGCTCCTACGAGCAGTACGTC.

The table lists this clonotype with a few counts. The chain has TRBV7-9 and TRBJ1-1, with D possibly being TRBD1 (5 bases). Germline CDR1 and CDR2: SEHNR and FQNEAQ (reference sequence). This CDR3 region has 17 residues. V gave up 1 base and J gave up 1 base, with 16 bases separating them. This CDR3 is CASSLVIYLDTNTEAFF. CDR3 nucleotides: TGTGCCAGCAGCTTAGTAATCTACCTGGACACGAACACTGAAGCTTTCTTT.

This clonotype was counted at least ten times. The chain recombines TRBV23-1 with TRBJ1-1; no reliable D call. TRBV23-1 is an ORF, and what it does is uncertain. The CDR3 sequence is 12 residues long. V lost 2 bases and J 6 bases, leaving 7 bases between the germline ends. The CDR3 coding sequence is TGCGCCAGCAGTCAACCGGCGGCTGAAGCTTTCTTT. Translated: CASSQPAAEAFF.

There are many counts of this clonotype. The rearrangement uses TRBV12-3 or TRBV12-4 and TRBJ2-7; maybe TRBD2 (6 bases). Trimming pared 7 bases from V and 4 bases from J, leaving 23 bases between. The CDR3 contains 16 residues. The CDR3 DNA is TGTGCCAGCACCCTCGTAACGGCGGTGGGGACTTACGAGCAGTACTTC. This translates into CASTLVTAVGTYEQYF.

In its sample, this clonotype was seen many times. The chain is built from TRBV28 and TRBJ2-5, with 7 bases aligning to TRBD1. Germline lookup yields CDR1 MDHEN and CDR2 SYDVKM. CDR3 length: 17 amino acids. V was clipped by 3 bases and J by 5 bases; unmatched bases: 15. Here the CDR3 reads CASSFERGPPSFETQYF. CDR3 nucleotides: TGTGCCAGCAGTTTTGAAAGGGGGCCCCCTTCTTTTGAGACCCAGTACTTC.

A few counts support this clonotype. The chain carries TRBV14 and TRBJ2-5; D is uncertain. The CDR3 is 17 amino acids. The V gene lost 0 bases and the J gene lost 2 bases, with 16 bases spanning the gap. CDR1 and CDR2 (germline): SGHDN, FVKESK. The CDR3, as DNA: TGTGCCAGCAGCCAAGAAGGGTTGAGATTTGGGCAAGAGACCCAGTACTTC. Its protein product is CASSQEGLRFGQETQYF.

The chain links TRBV6-2 or TRBV6-3 to TRBJ2-3; 7 positions agree with TRBD2. The germline V gene has CDR1 MNHEY and CDR2 SVGEGT. This CDR3 has 15 residues. The V and J ends lost 0 bases and 1 base, in that order; junction bases with no gene match: 1. For the CDR3, the DNA is TGTGCCAGCAGTTACTCGCTAGCGGGCACAGATACGCAGTATTTT. Translated: CASSYSLAGTDTQYF.

The chain carries TRBV5-1 and TRBJ1-1, with D perhaps TRBD1 (6 bases). The V gene lost 4 bases and the J gene lost 0 bases, with 13 bases spanning the gap. Germline lookup yields CDR1 SGHRS and CDR2 YFSETQ. The CDR3 has 15 residues. CDR3 amino acids: CASSIGGYMNTEAFF. In DNA, the CDR3 is TGCGCCAGCAGCATAGGGGGATACATGAACACTGAAGCTTTCTTT. The full variable domain, its missing parts supplied by reference TRBV5-1 and TRBJ1-1, is KAGVTQTPRYLIKTRGQQVTLSCSPISGHRSVSWYQQTPGQGLQFLFEYFSETQRNKGNFPGRFSGRQFSNSRSEMNVSTLELGDSALYLCASSIGGYMNTEAFFGQGTRLTVV.

This chain joins TRBV20-1 and TRBJ2-1, with 9 positions matching TRBD2. Trimming at V came to 7 bases and at J to 7 bases, leaving 8 bases not matched to a gene. CDR1 is DFQATT, CDR2 SNEGSKA, per germline (reference sequence). The length of the CDR3 is 13 residues. CDR3 loop: CSVPSGGPNEQFF. In DNA form, the CDR3 reads TGCAGTGTGCCAAGCGGGGGGCCAAATGAGCAGTTCTTC.

In its sample, this clonotype was seen a few times. The rearrangement uses TRBV7-9 and TRBJ2-1; D is perhaps TRBD1 or TRBD2 (5 bases each). Germline CDR1 SEHNR, CDR2 FQNEAQ (reference sequence). V shed 4 bases and J shed 6 bases, with 19 bases lying between them. The CDR3 spans 16 residues. The DNA of the CDR3 is TGTGCCAGCAGCTCTAGCCAGCCCCCAGGGTTCAATGAGCAGTTCTTC. This sequence encodes CASSSSQPPGFNEQFF.

Only a few counts were recorded for this clonotype. In nucleotides, the CDR3 is TGTGCCAGCAGCACGGGAGGAGGACGCAAGGCTCTGGGCCTTAATACGCAGTATTTT. It encodes CASSTGGGRKALGLNTQYF. The rearrangement links TRBV6-5 to TRBJ2-3, with 7 nucleotides matching TRBD2. The CDR3 runs to 19 residues. From germline, CDR1 is MNHEY and CDR2 SVGAGI. J was trimmed by 7 bases and V by 6 bases; bases with no gene match: 25.

Comment on this clonotype: This clone may be a read error of a much larger clone one base away. The rearrangement uses TRBV7-6 and TRBJ2-2; D perhaps matches TRBD2 (6 bases). The CDR3 is made up of 14 amino acids. The germline CDR1 and CDR2 sequences are SGHVS and FNYEAQ. CDR3 residues: CAGSSGPRERELFF. CDR3 nucleotides: TGTGCCGGCAGCTCCGGACCCCGGGAGCGGGAGCTGTTTTTT.

This clonotype was seen a few times. The chain has TRBV7-3 and TRBJ2-5; no reliable D call. The CDR3 runs to 15 residues. Between the trimmed V and J ends, which lost 1 base and 5 bases, there was a span of 14 bases. Germline assignment: CDR1 SGHTA and CDR2 FQGTGA. The CDR3 region has the DNA TGTGCCAGCAGCTTAATAGTAAGGGCAGGCGAGACCCAGTACTTC. Its translation is CASSLIVRAGETQYF.

This clonotype was seen a few times. The rearrangement uses TRBV7-2 and TRBJ2-4; D remains ambiguous. The CDR3 loop spans 13 amino acids. CDR1 is SGHTA, CDR2 FQGNSA, per germline. Trimming shortened V by 4 bases and J by 7 bases, and 11 bases separated the two germline ends. CDR3 DNA sequence: TGTGCCAGCAGCTCCCATGCAGCGAACATTCAGTACTTC. This encodes CASSSHAANIQYF. The entire variable domain, with the rest obtained from reference TRBV7-2 and TRBJ2-4, is as follows: GAGVSQSPSNKVTEKGKDVELRCDPISGHTALYWYRQSLGQGLEFLIYFQGNSAPDKSGLPSDRFSAERTGGSVSTLTIQRTQQEDSAVYLCASSSHAANIQYFGAGTRLSVL.

Ten or more counts support this clonotype. This chain links TRBV7-8 with TRBJ2-1, with 7 nucleotides matching TRBD1. The CDR3 is made up of 15 amino acids. The trim removed 5 bases at V and 10 bases at J, leaving 14 bases unmatched. The germline V gene has CDR1 SGHVS and CDR2 FQNEAQ. The CDR3 protein is CASSSRDRGLGEQFF. The DNA for the CDR3 is TGTGCCAGCAGCAGCCGGGACAGAGGGTTGGGGGAGCAGTTCTTC.

The chain carries TRBV7-6 and TRBJ2-7; no clear D. Germline V lookup: CDR1 SGHVS, CDR2 FNYEAQ. The CDR3 is 15 residues long. V was trimmed by 4 bases and J by 3 bases, leaving 16 bases between them. This CDR3 reads CASSSVLDGLYEQYF. The CDR3, as DNA: TGTGCCAGCAGCTCAGTCTTGGACGGCCTCTACGAGCAGTACTTC.

The chain recombines TRBV12-3 or TRBV12-4 with TRBJ2-3, with D perhaps matching TRBD2 (7 bases). Trimming removed 5 bases from V and 10 bases from J, with 16 bases in between. The CDR3 is made up of 13 amino acids. CDR3: CASSPGLGGAQYF. The CDR3 bases are TGTGCCAGCAGTCCCGGACTAGGGGGAGCGCAGTATTTT.

J is TRBJ1-5 and V is TRBV10-3; no clear D. Germline V gene lookup returns CDR1 ENHRY and CDR2 SYGVKD. The V gene lost 6 bases and the J gene lost 1 base, with 7 bases spanning the gap. The CDR3 has 13 amino acids. The CDR3 loop reads CAIRDGSNQPQHF. The CDR3 coding sequence is TGTGCCATCAGGGACGGGAGCAATCAGCCCCAGCATTTT.

The rearrangement joins TRBV6-5 to TRBJ1-3; tentatively, D is TRBD1 (6 bases). There are 13 residues in the CDR3. CDR1 is MNHEY, CDR2 SVGAGI, per germline. V gave up 2 bases and J gave up 8 bases, with 10 bases separating them. The CDR3 nucleotides are TGTGCCAGCAGTTACGAGGAGGGGGACACCATATATTTT. Amino acids: CASSYEEGDTIYF.

This clonotype was picked up a small number of times. The genes are TRBV27 and TRBJ1-2; D unresolved. Trimming shortened V by 5 bases and J by 4 bases, and 11 bases separated the two germline ends. CDR1 and CDR2 from the germline V gene are MNHEY and SMNVEV (reference sequence). This CDR3 region has 13 residues. The CDR3 sequence is CASSARTSYGYTF. The CDR3 coding sequence is TGTGCCAGCAGTGCCCGGACCAGCTATGGCTACACCTTC.

This clonotype was seen a handful of times. The chain combines TRBV4-3 with TRBJ2-3; possibly TRBD1 or TRBD2 for D (6 bases each). Germline CDR1 is LGHNA and CDR2 is YSLEER. V was pared by 4 bases and J by 3 bases, with 14 bases between. The length of the CDR3 is 15 residues. The DNA of the CDR3 is TGCGCCAGCAGCCCTGTAGGGGGAGGAACAGATACGCAGTATTTT. Translated, it gives CASSPVGGGTDTQYF.

The V gene is TRBV3-1, the J gene TRBJ1-1; maybe TRBD1 (5 bases). V dropped 3 bases and J dropped 4 bases, with 12 bases sitting between them. CDR1 is LGHDT, CDR2 YNNKEL, per germline (reference sequence). The CDR3 extends over 14 amino acids. CDR3 in DNA: TGTGCCAGCAGCCAGTCGTCCGGGGGCACTGAAGCTTTCTTT. This codes for CASSQSSGGTEAFF.

The chain recombines TRBV6-1 with TRBJ2-3; TRBD1 agrees at 10 bases. V lost 7 bases to trimming and J lost 5 bases; unmatched junction nucleotides: 6. The germline V gene has CDR1 MNHNS and CDR2 SASEGT. The CDR3 is 14 amino acids. CDR3 in amino acids: CASTEGQGVDTQYF. The CDR3 bases are TGTGCCAGCACAGAAGGACAGGGGGTAGATACGCAGTATTTT.

This clonotype showed up just a few times. V gene TRBV7-9 combines with J gene TRBJ2-1, with D perhaps matching TRBD1 (7 bases). This CDR3 region has 16 residues. V was clipped by 2 bases and J by 2 bases, with 13 bases between them. In germline, CDR1 is SEHNR, CDR2 FQNEAQ (reference sequence). CDR3 loop: CASSLRGDSPYNEQFF. CDR3 nucleotides: TGTGCCAGCAGCTTAAGGGGGGACAGCCCCTACAATGAGCAGTTCTTC.

This clonotype was picked up many times. The chain combines TRBV7-2 with TRBJ1-2, with 9 bases lining up with TRBD1. Per germline, CDR1 SGHTA and CDR2 FQGNSA. The CDR3 runs 16 residues. V dropped 4 bases and J dropped 3; count of bases not matched to a gene: 9. The CDR3 sequence is CASSSVTDRGDYGYTF. The CDR3 DNA sequence: TGTGCCAGCAGCTCAGTCACTGACAGGGGGGACTATGGCTACACCTTC.